This T cell receptor (beta chain) was sequenced during a study of regulatory T cells in long-lasting Graves disease. This CDR3 is 14 amino acids long. CDR1 MDHEN and CDR2 SYDVKM come from the germline V gene. Trimming shortened V by 6 bases and J by 7 bases, and 16 bases separated the two germline ends. Time point noted: newly diagnosed GD, antithyroid drugs for less than 3 months. Scientists built the TCR library using RNA that was extracted from PBMCs. Patients all came to the study from an endocrinology department in Xi'an, China. Arm-PCR with iRepertoire HTBI primers amplified the CDR3 regions for these TCR beta libraries. Each CDR3 protein is one row after TCRdb ran MiXCR on the multiplex PCR reads. The table lists hundreds of thousands of distinct CDR3 sequences, around 15% of them singletons, with approximately 12% in the top ten. These data were also filed under a second study, of T cells in Graves' hyperthyroidism and ophthalmopathy. That report adds: Graves' hyperthyroidism was deemed stable given no ophthalmopathy progression within 18 months. A patient was excluded if there was uncontrolled infection, other autoimmune disease, pregnancy or lactation. Most clonotypes that expanded in the thyroid above 0.001 also showed up in blood.

The sequence came from a man younger than 30 with Graves disease. The starting material was peripheral blood mononuclear cells (PBMCs), obtained at new diagnosis, from a patient treated with antithyroid drugs. The V call is TRBV28, the J call TRBJ1-5; D is ambiguous. The CDR3 loop is CASSPNSKTQPQHF. CDR3 DNA: TGTGCCAGCAGCCCCAACTCTAAGACCCAGCCCCAGCATTTT.